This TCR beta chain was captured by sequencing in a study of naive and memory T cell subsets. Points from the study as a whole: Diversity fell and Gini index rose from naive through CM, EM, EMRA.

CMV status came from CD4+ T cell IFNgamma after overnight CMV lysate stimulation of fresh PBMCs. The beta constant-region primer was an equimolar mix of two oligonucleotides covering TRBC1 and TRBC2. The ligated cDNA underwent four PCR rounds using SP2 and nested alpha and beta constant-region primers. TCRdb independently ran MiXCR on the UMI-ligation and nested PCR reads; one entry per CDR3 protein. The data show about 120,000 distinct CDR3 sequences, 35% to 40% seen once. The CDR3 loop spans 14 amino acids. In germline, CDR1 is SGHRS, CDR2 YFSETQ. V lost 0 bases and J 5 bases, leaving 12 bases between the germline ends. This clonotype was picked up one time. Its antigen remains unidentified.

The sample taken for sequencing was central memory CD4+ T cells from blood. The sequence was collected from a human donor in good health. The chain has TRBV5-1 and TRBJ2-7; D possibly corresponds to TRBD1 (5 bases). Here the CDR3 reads CASSLVGASDEQYF. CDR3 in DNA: TGCGCCAGCAGCTTGGTTGGGGCCAGCGACGAGCAGTACTTC.